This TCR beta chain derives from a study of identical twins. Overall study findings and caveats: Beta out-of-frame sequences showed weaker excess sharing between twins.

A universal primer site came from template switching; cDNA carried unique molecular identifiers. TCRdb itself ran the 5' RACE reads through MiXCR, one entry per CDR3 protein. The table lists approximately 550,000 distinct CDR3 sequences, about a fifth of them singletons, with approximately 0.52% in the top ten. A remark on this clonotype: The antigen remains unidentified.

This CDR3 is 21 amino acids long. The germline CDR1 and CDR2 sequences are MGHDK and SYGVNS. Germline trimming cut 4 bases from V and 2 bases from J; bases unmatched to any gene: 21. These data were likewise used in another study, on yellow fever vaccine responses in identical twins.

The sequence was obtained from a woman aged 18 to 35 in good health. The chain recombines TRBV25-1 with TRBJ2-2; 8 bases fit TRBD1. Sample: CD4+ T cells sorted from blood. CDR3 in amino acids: CASSGIPGQETFRGNTGELFF. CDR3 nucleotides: TGTGCCAGCAGTGGGATCCCGGGACAGGAAACTTTTAGAGGCAACACCGGGGAGCTGTTTTTT.